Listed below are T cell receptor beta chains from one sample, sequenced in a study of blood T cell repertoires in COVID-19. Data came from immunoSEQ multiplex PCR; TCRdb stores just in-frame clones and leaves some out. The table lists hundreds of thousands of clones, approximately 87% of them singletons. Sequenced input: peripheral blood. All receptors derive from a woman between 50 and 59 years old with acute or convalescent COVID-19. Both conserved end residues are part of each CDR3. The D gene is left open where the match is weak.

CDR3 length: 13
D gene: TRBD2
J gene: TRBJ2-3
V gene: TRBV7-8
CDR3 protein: CASGGTSGDTQYF

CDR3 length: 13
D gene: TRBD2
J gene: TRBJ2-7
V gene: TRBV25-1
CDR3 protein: CASSPYTGGEQYF

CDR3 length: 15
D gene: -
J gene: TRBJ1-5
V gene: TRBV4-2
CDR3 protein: CASSQATGLAQPQHF

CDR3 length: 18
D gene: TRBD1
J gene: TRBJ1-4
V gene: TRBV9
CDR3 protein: CASSGGSLQGLLNEKLFF

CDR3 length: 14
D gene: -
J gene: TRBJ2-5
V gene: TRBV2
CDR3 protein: CASSDTRVGETQYF

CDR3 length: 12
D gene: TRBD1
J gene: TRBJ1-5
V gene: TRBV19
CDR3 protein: CATRTGDQPQHF

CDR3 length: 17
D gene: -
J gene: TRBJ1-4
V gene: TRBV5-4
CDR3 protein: CASSPGFGRDENEKLFF

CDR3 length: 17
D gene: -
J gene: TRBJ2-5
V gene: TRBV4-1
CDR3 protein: CASSQEGGFGHQETQYF

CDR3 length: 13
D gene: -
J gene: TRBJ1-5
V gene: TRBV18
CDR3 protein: CASSPNYNQPQHF

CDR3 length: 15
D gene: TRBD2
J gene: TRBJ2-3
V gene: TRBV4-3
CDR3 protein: CASSQGLASTDTQYF

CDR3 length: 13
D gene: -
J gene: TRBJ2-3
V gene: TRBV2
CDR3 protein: CASLRRTGDTQYF

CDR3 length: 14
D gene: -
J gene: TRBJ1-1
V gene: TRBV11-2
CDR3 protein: CASSFAGEDTEAFF

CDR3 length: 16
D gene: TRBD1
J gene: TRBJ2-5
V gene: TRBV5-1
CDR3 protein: CASSLVGTGGYETQYF

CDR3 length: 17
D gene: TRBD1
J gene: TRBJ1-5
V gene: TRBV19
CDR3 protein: CASRATGGSFTNQPQHF

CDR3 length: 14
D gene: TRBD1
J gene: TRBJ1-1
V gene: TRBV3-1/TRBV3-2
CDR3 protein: CASTHRGQNTEAFF

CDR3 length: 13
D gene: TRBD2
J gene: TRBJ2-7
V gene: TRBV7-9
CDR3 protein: CASSPSGAYEQYF

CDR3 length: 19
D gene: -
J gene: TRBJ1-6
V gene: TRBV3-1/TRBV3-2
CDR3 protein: CASSPEWGGTVPYNSPLHF

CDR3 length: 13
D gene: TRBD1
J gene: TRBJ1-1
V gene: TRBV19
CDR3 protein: CASSVDRALGAFF

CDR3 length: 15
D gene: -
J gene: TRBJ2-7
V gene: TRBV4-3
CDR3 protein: CASSQDHQGSYEQYF

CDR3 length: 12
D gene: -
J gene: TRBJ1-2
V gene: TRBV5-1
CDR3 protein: CASSYAGDGYTF

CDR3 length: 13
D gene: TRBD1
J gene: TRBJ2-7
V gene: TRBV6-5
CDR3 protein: CASSYPDRGEQYF

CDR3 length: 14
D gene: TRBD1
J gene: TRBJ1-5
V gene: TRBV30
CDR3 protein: CAWSLGQGGQPQHF

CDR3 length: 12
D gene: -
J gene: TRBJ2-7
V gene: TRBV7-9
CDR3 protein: CASSVSIYEQYF

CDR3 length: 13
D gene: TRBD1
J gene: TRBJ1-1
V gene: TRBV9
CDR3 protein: CASTTDRETEAFF

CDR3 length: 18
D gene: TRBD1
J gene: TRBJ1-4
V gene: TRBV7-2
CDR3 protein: CASSLVGGQGQPNEKLFF

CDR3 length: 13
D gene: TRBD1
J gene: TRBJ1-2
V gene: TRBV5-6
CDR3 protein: CASSLGTAYGYTF

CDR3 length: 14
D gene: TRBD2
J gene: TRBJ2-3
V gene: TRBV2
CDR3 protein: CASKERGATDTQYF

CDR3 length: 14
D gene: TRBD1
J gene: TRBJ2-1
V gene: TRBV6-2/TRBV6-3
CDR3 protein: CASSYRRTGNEQFF

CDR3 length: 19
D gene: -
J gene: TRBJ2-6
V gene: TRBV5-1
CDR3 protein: CASSLVGTGSLSGANVLTF

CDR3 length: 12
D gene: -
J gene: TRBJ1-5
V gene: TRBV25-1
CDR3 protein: CASSAGVQPQHF

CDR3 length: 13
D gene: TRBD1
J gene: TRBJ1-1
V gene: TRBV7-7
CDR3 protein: CASSPTGFFAAFF

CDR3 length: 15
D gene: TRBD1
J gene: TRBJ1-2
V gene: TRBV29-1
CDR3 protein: CSVEHPRQGGYGYTF

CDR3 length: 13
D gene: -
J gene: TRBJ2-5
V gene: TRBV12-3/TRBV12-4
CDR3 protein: CASTREVAETQYF

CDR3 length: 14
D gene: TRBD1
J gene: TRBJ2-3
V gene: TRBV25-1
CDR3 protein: CASSDDRGPDTQYF

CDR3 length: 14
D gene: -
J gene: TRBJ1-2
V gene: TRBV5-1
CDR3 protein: CASSPTGLDYGYTF

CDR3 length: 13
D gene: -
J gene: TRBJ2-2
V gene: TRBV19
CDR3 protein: CASSQRNTGELFF

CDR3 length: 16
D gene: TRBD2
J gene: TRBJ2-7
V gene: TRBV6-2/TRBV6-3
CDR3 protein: CASSYSTWEGIYEQYF

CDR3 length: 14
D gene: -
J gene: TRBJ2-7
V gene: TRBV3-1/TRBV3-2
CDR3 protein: CASSTRGTPYEQYF

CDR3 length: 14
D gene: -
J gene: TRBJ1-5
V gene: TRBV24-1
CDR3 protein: CATSRTASNQPQHF

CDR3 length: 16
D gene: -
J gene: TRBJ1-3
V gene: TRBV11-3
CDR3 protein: CASSFRGGNTGNTIYF

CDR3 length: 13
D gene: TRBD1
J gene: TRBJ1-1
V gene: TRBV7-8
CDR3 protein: CASSLWDRGEAFF

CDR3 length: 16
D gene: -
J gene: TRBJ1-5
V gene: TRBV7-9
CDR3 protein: CASSFGGSNSNQPQHF

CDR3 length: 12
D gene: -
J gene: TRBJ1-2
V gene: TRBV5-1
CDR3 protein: CASSSDIYGYTF

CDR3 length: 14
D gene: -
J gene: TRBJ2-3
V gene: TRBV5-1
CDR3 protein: CASSAGASTDTQYF

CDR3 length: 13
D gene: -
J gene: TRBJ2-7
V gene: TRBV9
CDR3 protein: CASSVASGGEQYF

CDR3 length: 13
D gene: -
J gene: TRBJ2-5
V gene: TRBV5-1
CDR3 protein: CASSEQGQETQYF

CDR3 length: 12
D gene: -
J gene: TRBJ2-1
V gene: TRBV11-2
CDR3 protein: CASSFGGLEQFF

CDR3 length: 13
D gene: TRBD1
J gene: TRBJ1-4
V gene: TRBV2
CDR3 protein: CASTGQGPEKLFF

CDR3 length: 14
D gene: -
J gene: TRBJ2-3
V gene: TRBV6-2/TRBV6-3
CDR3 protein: CASSYPGSKDTQYF

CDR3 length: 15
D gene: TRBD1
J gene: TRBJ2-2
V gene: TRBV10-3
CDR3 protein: CATQKTGGEAGELFF

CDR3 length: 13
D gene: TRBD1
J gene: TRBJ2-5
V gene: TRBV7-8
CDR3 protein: CASSPGQGETQYF

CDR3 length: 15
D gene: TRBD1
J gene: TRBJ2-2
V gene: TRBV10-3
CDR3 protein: CAISPDRGGTGELFF

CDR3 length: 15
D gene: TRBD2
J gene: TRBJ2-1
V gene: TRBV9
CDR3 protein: CASSVEREGYNEQFF

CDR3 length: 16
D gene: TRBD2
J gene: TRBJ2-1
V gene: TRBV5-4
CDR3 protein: CASSSRTSGTYNEQFF

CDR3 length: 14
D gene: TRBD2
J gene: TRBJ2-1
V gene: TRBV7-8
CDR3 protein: CASSFPGEGNEQFF

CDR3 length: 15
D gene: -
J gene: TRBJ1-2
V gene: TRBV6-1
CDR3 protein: CASSEANSSGYGYTF

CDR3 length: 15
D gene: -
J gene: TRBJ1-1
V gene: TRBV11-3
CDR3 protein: CASSPGQRLVTEAFF